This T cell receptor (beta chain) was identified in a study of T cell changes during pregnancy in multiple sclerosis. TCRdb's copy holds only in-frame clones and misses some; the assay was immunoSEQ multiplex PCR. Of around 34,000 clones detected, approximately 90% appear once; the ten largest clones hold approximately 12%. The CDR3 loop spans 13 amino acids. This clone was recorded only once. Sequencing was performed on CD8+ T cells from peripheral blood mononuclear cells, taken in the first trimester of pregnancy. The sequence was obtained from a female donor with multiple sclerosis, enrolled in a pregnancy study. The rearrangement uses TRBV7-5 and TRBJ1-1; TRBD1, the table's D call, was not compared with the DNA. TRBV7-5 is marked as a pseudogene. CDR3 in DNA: TGTGCCAGAAGCGCCGACATGAACACTGAAGCTTTCTTT. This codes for CARSADMNTEAFF.